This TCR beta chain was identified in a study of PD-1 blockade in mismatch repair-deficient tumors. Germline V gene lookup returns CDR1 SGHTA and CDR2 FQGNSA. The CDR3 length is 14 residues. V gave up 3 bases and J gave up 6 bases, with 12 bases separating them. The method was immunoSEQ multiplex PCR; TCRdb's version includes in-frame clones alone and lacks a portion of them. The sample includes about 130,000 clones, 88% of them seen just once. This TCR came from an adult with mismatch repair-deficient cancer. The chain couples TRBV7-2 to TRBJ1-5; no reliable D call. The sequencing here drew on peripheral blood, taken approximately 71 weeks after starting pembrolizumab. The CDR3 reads CASSFEKGTQPQHF. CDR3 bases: TGTGCCAGCAGCTTCGAGAAAGGCACTCAGCCCCAGCATTTT.